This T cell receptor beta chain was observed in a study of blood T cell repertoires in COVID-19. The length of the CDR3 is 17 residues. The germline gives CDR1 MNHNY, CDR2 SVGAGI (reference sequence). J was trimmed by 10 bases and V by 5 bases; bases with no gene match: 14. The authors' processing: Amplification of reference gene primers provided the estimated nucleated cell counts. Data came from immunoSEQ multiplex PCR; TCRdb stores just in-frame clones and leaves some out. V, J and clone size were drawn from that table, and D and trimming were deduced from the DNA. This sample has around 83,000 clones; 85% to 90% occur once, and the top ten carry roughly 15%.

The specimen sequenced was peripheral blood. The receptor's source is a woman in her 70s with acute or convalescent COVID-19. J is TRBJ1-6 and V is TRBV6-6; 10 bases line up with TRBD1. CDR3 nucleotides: TGTGCCAGCAGTCCCCCGACAGGGGGCAGTACTGGATCACCCCTCCACTTT. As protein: CASSPPTGGSTGSPLHF.